These 14 T cell receptor beta chains share one sample of origin, sequenced in a study of cytomegalovirus exposure and HLA in healthy donors. Primers for the PCR totalled 60 Vbeta and 13 Jbeta. Some clones are missing from TCRdb's copy, which holds only in-frame ones; the method was immunoSEQ multiplex PCR. The data contain about 190,000 clones, 65% to 90% of them singletons. Sequenced: PBMCs. The receptor source for this set is a man between 35 and 55 years old in good health and CMV-seropositive.

This rearrangement joins TRBV28 to TRBJ2-7; the D is unclear. V was shortened by 3 bases and J by 7 bases, with 10 bases between the two germline ends. Germline-derived CDR1 and CDR2 are MDHEN and SYDVKM. The CDR3 has 12 residues. In DNA, the CDR3 is TGTGCCAGCAGTTTCCGTGGCCTGGAGCAGTACTTC. It specifies CASSFRGLEQYF. The full variable domain, with the rest looked up from reference TRBV28 and TRBJ2-7, is DVKVTQSSRYLVKRTGEKVFLECVQDMDHENMFWYRQDPGLGLRLIYFSYDVKMKEKGDIPEGYSVSREKKERFSLILESASTNQTSMYLCASSFRGLEQYFGPGTRLTVT.

DNA of the CDR3: TGTGCCATCAGTGAGCGGGGGGGAACAGATACGCAGTATTTT. Translated: CAISERGGTDTQYF. V is TRBV10-3 and J is TRBJ2-3; 8 bases map to TRBD2. The V segment lost 2 bases and the J segment 3 bases; nucleotides outside the gene matches: 1. Looked up from germline, CDR1 is ENHRY and CDR2 is SYGVKD. The CDR3 spans 14 residues.

With regard to this clone: At one boundary the junction diverges from the germline segment, which might be a read error. The chain employs TRBV7-9 and TRBJ2-5; 8 bases align to TRBD1. The end of the DNA is better explained by TRBJ2-7, so the J call may be wrong. The CDR3 totals 15 residues. Germline assignment: CDR1 SEHNR and CDR2 FQNEAQ (reference sequence). Here the CDR3 DNA reads TGTTCCAGCAGCTTAATAGGACAGGGCGATCTCGAGCAGTACTTC. Its protein is CSSSLIGQGDLEQYF.

Concerning this clone itself: The same CDR3 is also encoded by other DNA sequences in this sample. The chain carries TRBV6-5 and TRBJ2-7; TRBD1 aligns across 9 bases. This CDR3 is 13 amino acids long. Trimming took 5 bases from V and 2 from J; bases not matched to a gene: 1. Germline CDR1 and CDR2: MNHEY and SVGAGI. The CDR3 DNA follows: TGTGCCAGCAGTAGGACAGGGGCCTACGAGCAGTACTTC. Translating it yields CASSRTGAYEQYF.

This clone was observed once. The chain carries TRBV5-4 and TRBJ2-5; 12 nucleotides match TRBD2. Trimming cost V 3 bases and J 4 bases; bases outside gene matches: 10. CDR3 length equals 17 residues. Germline V lookup: CDR1 SGHNT, CDR2 YYREEE (reference sequence). CDR3: CASSSGPSGGAGETQYF. CDR3 nucleotides: TGTGCCAGCAGCTCAGGCCCTAGCGGGGGGGCCGGAGAGACCCAGTACTTC. The whole variable domain, filled in from reference TRBV5-4 and TRBJ2-5, reads ETGVTQSPTHLIKTRGQQVTLRCSSQSGHNTVSWYQQALGQGPQFIFQYYREEENGRGNFPPRFSGLQFPNYSSELNVNALELDDSALYLCASSSGPSGGAGETQYFGPGTRLLVL.

The chain combines TRBV7-9 with TRBJ1-6, with 8 nucleotides matching TRBD1. Germline CDR1 is SEHNR and CDR2 is FQNEAQ (reference sequence). The CDR3 contains 14 residues. The V segment lost 7 bases and the J segment 9 bases; nucleotides outside the gene matches: 8. CDR3 protein: CASTEDREGSPLHF. The CDR3 nucleotides are TGTGCCAGCACCGAGGACAGGGAGGGTTCACCCCTCCACTTT.

V usage is TRBV27 and J usage is TRBJ2-3, with D unclear. The CDR3 totals 12 residues. With 3 bases removed from V and 6 bases from J, the gap between germline ends came to 7 bases. Germline CDR1 MNHEY, CDR2 SMNVEV (reference sequence). The CDR3 DNA reads TGTGCCAGCAGTTTCCATGCGGATACGCAGTATTTT. This codes for CASSFHADTQYF.

This clone appeared once. This chain joins TRBV29-1 and TRBJ2-1; a weak D match, TRBD1 (5 bases). The V gene lost 7 bases and the J gene lost 9 bases, with 13 bases spanning the gap. Germline loops: CDR1 SQVTM, CDR2 ANQGSEA. The CDR3 extends over 11 amino acids. The CDR3 sequence: CSGGQGTEQFF. In DNA form, the CDR3 reads TGCAGCGGAGGCCAGGGTACTGAGCAGTTCTTC.

This chain connects TRBV7-6 to TRBJ1-1; D not resolved. The germline V and J ends were trimmed by 0 bases and 5 bases, with 10 bases remaining between them. This CDR3 has 14 residues. Looked up from germline, CDR1 is SGHVS and CDR2 is FNYEAQ. CDR3 nucleotide sequence: TGTGCCAGCAGCTTAGCCCGGGTGGGTACTGAAGCTTTCTTT. It is translated as CASSLARVGTEAFF.

The V gene is TRBV5-1, the J gene TRBJ2-7, with D uncertain. In germline, CDR1 is SGHRS, CDR2 YFSETQ. This CDR3 has 13 residues. Trimming cost V 4 bases and J 0 bases, with 8 bases left between them. The CDR3: CASSPGASYEQYF. The DNA for the CDR3 is TGCGCCAGCAGCCCCGGTGCCTCCTACGAGCAGTACTTC. Together with reference TRBV5-1 and TRBJ2-7, the CDR3 gives the full variable domain: KAGVTQTPRYLIKTRGQQVTLSCSPISGHRSVSWYQQTPGQGLQFLFEYFSETQRNKGNFPGRFSGRQFSNSRSEMNVSTLELGDSALYLCASSPGASYEQYFGPGTRLTVT.

This sequence joins TRBV10-2 and TRBJ1-1; 7 nucleotides line up with TRBD1. The J segment lost 11 bases and the V segment lost 0 bases, leaving 6 bases of the junction unmatched. Germline V gene lookup returns CDR1 WSHSY and CDR2 SAAADI. CDR3 size: 13 residues. CDR3: CASSESGQAGAFF. CDR3 nucleotide sequence: TGCGCCAGCAGTGAGTCTGGACAGGCTGGGGCTTTCTTT.

This chain uses TRBV7-2 with TRBJ2-7, with 7 nucleotides matching TRBD1. This CDR3 is built from 18 residues. The germline gives CDR1 SGHTA, CDR2 FQGNSA. J lost 2 bases, V lost 0 bases, and 13 bases had no gene match. CDR3 sequence: CASSLARPTGPFPYEQYF. The CDR3 DNA follows: TGTGCCAGCAGCTTAGCAAGACCGACAGGGCCCTTTCCCTACGAGCAGTACTTC.

V gene TRBV6-4 combines with J gene TRBJ1-5; 8 bases match TRBD1. This CDR3 spans 16 amino acids. Unmatched junction bases numbered 11, after V lost 5 bases and J lost 5 bases. The germline CDR1 and CDR2 sequences are MRHNA and SNTAGT. CDR3 sequence (DNA): TGTGCCAGCAGTATCCCCAGGACAGGGAATGATCAGCCCCAGCATTTT. It is translated as CASSIPRTGNDQPQHF.

This clone has only one observation. The chain joins TRBV6-6 to TRBJ2-1; 11 nucleotides align to TRBD2. Germline CDR1 reads MNHNY; CDR2 reads SVGAGI (reference sequence). With V trimmed by 4 bases and J by 5 bases, 4 bases remained unmatched. The CDR3 is made up of 15 amino acids. The CDR3 sequence is CASSSSGGTNNEQFF. The CDR3 DNA is TGTGCCAGCAGTTCTAGCGGGGGGACCAACAATGAGCAGTTCTTC.